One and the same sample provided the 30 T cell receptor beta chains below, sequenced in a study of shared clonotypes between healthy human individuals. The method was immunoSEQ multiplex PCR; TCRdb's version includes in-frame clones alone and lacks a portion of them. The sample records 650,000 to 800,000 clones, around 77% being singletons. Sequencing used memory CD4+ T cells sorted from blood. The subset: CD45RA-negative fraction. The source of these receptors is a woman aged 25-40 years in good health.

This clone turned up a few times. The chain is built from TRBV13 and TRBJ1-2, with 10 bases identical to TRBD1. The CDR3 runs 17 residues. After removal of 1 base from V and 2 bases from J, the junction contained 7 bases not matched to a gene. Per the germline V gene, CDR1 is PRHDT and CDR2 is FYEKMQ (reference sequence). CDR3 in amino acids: CASSLEARQGANYGYTF. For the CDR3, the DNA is TGTGCCAGCAGCTTAGAAGCCCGACAGGGGGCGAACTATGGCTACACCTTC. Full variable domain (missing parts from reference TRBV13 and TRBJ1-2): AAGVIQSPRHLIKEKRETATLKCYPIPRHDTVYWYQQGPGQDPQFLISFYEKMQSDKGSIPDRFSAQQFSDYHSELNMSSLELGDSALYFCASSLEARQGANYGYTFGSGTRLTVV.

This chain's CDR3 is CSAPGYDGYTF. CDR3 bases: TGCAGTGCTCCAGGGTACGATGGCTACACCTTC. This chain links TRBV20-1 with TRBJ1-2; tentatively, D is TRBD1 (5 bases). Per germline, CDR1 DFQATT and CDR2 SNEGSKA (reference sequence). V was cut by 5 bases and J by 6 bases, with 10 bases left in between. The CDR3 extends over 11 amino acids.

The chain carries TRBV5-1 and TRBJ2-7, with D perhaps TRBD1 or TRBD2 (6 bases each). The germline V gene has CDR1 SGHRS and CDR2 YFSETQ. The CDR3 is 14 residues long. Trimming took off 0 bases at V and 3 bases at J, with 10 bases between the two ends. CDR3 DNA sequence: TGCGCCAGCAGCTTGGCGGGGGCGAACTACGAGCAGTACTTC. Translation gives CASSLAGANYEQYF.

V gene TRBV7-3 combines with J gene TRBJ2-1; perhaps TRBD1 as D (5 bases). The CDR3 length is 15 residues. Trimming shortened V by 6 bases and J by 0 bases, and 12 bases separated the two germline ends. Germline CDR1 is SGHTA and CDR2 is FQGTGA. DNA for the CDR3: TGTGCCAGCAGTCCCGACAGCCGCTCCTACAATGAGCAGTTCTTC. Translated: CASSPDSRSYNEQFF.

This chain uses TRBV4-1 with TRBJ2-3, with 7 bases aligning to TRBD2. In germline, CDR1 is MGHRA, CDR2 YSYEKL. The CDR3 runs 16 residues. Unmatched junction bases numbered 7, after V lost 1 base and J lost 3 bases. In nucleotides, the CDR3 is TGCGCCAGCAGCCAAGGGTTTAGCGGGTGGACAGATACGCAGTATTTT. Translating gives CASSQGFSGWTDTQYF.

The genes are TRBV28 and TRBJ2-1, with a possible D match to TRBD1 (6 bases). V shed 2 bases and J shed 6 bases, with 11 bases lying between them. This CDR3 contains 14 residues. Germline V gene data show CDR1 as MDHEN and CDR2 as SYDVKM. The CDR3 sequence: CASSLVGRGNEQFF. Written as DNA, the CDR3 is TGTGCCAGCAGTTTAGTGGGCAGGGGCAATGAGCAGTTCTTC.

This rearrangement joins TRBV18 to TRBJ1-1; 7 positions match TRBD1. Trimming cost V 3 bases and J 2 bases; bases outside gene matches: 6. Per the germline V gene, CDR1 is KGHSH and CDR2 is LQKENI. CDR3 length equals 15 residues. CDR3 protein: CASSPRGTANTEAFF. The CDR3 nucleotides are TGTGCCAGCTCACCGAGGGGGACAGCTAACACTGAAGCTTTCTTT.

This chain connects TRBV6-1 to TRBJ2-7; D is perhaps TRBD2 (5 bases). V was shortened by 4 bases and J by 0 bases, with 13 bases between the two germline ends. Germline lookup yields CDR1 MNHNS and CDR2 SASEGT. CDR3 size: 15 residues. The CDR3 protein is CASSARVGSSYEQYF. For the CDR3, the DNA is TGTGCCAGCAGTGCTCGGGTGGGGAGCTCCTACGAGCAGTACTTC.

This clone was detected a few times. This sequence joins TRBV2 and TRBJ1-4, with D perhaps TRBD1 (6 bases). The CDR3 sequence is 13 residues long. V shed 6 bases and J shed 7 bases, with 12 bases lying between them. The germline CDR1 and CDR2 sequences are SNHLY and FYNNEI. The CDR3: CASRDSESEKLFF. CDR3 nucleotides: TGTGCCAGCAGGGACAGCGAAAGTGAAAAACTGTTTTTT.

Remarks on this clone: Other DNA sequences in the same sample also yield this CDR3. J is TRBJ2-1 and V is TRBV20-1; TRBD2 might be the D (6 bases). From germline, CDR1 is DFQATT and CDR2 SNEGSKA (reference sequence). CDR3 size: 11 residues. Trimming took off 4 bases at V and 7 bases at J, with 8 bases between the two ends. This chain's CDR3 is CSAIGLNEQFF. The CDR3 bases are TGCAGTGCTATAGGACTAAATGAGCAGTTCTTC.

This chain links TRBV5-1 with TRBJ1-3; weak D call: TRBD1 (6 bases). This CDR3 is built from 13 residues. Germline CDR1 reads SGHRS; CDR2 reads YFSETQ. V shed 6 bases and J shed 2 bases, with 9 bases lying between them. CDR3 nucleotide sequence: TGCGCCAGCACACAGGGTACTGGAAACACCATATATTTT. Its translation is CASTQGTGNTIYF. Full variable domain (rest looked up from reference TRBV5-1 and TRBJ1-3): KAGVTQTPRYLIKTRGQQVTLSCSPISGHRSVSWYQQTPGQGLQFLFEYFSETQRNKGNFPGRFSGRQFSNSRSEMNVSTLELGDSALYLCASTQGTGNTIYFGEGSWLTVV.

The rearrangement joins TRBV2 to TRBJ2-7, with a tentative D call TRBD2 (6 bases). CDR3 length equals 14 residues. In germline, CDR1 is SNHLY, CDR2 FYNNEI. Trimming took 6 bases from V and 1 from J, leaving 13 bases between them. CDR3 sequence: CASSYPGGSYEQYF. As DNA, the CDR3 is TGTGCCAGCAGCTACCCCGGGGGTTCCTACGAGCAGTACTTC.

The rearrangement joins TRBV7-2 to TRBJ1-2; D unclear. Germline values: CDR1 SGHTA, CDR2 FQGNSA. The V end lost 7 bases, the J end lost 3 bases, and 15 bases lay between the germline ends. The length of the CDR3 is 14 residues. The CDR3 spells CASTPAPEDYGYTF. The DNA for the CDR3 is TGTGCCAGCACCCCCGCCCCGGAGGACTATGGCTACACCTTC.

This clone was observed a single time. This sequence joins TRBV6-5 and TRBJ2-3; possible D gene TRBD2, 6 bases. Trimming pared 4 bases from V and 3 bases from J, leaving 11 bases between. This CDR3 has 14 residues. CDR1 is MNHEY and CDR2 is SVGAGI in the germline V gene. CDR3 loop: CASSLGLQTDTQYF. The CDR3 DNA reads TGTGCCAGCAGTTTGGGACTTCAAACAGATACGCAGTATTTT.

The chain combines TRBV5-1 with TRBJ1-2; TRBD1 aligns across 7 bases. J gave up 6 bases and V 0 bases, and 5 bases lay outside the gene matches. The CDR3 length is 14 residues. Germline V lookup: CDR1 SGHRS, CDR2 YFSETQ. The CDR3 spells CASSLGRQGDGYTF. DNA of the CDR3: TGCGCCAGCAGCTTGGGGCGACAGGGTGATGGCTACACCTTC. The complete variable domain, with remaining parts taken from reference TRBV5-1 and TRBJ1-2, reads KAGVTQTPRYLIKTRGQQVTLSCSPISGHRSVSWYQQTPGQGLQFLFEYFSETQRNKGNFPGRFSGRQFSNSRSEMNVSTLELGDSALYLCASSLGRQGDGYTFGSGTRLTVV.

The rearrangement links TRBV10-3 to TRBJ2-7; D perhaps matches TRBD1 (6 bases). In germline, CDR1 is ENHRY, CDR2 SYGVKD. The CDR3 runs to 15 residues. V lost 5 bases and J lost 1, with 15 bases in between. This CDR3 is CAISLMTGPSYEQYF. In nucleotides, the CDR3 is TGTGCCATCAGTTTGATGACAGGTCCATCCTACGAGCAGTACTTC.

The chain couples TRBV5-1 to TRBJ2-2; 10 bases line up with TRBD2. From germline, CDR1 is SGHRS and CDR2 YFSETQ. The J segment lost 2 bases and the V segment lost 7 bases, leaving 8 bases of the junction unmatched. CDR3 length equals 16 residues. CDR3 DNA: TGCGCCAGCTCGGGCCCTAGCGGGAGTAACACCGGGGAGCTGTTTTTT. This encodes CASSGPSGSNTGELFF.

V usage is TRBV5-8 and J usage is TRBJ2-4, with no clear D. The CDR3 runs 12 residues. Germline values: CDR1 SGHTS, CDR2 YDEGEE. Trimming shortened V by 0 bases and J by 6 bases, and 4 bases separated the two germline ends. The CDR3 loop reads CASSLERNIQYF. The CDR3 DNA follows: TGTGCCAGCAGCTTGGAGCGAAACATTCAGTACTTC.

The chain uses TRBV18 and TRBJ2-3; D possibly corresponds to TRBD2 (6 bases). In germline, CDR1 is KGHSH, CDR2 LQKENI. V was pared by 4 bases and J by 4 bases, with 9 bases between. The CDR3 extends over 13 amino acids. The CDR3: CASSRGTSDTQYF. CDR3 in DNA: TGTGCCAGCTCACGCGGGACTTCAGATACGCAGTATTTT.

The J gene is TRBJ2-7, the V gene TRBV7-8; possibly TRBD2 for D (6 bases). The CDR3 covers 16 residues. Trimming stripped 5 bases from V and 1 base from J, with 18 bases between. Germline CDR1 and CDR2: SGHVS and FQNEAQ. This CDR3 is CASSPGDSGVSYEQYF. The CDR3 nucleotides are TGTGCCAGCAGCCCCGGTGATAGCGGAGTATCCTACGAGCAGTACTTC.

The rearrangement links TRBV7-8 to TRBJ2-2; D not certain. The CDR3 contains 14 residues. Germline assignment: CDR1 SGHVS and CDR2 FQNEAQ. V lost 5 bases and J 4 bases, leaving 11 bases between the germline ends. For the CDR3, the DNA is TGTGCCAGCAGCCCCGGTTTGGGCACCGGGGAGCTGTTTTTT. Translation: CASSPGLGTGELFF.

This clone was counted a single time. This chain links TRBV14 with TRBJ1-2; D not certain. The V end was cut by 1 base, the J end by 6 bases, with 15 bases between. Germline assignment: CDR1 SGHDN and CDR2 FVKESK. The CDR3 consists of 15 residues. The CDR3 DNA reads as TGTGCCAGCAGCCAAGGCGGGATACTGAACAATGGCTACACCTTC. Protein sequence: CASSQGGILNNGYTF. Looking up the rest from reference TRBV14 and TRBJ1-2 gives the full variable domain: EAGVTQFPSHSVIEKGQTVTLRCDPISGHDNLYWYRRVMGKEIKFLLHFVKESKQDESGMPNNRFLAERTGGTYSTLKVQPAELEDSGVYFCASSQGGILNNGYTFGSGTRLTVV.

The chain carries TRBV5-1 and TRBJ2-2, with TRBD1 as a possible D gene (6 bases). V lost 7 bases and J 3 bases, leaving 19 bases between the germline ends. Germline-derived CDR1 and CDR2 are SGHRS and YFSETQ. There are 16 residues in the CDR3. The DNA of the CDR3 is TGCGCCAGCGATCCGGGACAAACCTCTGACACCGGGGAGCTGTTTTTT. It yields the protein CASDPGQTSDTGELFF.

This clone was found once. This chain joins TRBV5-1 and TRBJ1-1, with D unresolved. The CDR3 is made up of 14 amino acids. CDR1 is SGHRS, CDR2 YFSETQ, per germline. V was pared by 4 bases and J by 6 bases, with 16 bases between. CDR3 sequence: CASSKNWGDAEAFF. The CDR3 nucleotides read TGCGCCAGCAGCAAAAATTGGGGAGACGCTGAAGCTTTCTTT. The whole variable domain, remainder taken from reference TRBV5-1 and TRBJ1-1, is KAGVTQTPRYLIKTRGQQVTLSCSPISGHRSVSWYQQTPGQGLQFLFEYFSETQRNKGNFPGRFSGRQFSNSRSEMNVSTLELGDSALYLCASSKNWGDAEAFFGQGTRLTVV.

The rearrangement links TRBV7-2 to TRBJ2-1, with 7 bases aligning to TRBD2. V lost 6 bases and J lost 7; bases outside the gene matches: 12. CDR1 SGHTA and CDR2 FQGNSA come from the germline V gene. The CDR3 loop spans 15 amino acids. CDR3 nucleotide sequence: TGTGCCAGCAGTACATATGCGGGAGTGGAGAATGAGCAGTTCTTC. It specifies CASSTYAGVENEQFF. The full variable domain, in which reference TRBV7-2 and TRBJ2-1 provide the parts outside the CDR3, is GAGVSQSPSNKVTEKGKDVELRCDPISGHTALYWYRQSLGQGLEFLIYFQGNSAPDKSGLPSDRFSAERTGGSVSTLTIQRTQQEDSAVYLCASSTYAGVENEQFFGPGTRLTVL.

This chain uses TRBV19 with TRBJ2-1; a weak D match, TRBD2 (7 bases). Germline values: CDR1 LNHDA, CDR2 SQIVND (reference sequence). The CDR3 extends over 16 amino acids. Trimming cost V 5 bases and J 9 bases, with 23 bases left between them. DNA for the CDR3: TGTGCCAGTAGTCCTCTAACCATTCTAGGGGGGGGTGAGCAGTTCTTC. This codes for CASSPLTILGGGEQFF.

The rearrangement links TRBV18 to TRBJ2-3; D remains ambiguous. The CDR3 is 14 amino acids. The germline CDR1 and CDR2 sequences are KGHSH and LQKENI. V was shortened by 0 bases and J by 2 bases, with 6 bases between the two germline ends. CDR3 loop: CASSPPVITDTQYF. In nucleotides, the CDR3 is TGTGCCAGCTCACCACCAGTAATCACAGATACGCAGTATTTT.

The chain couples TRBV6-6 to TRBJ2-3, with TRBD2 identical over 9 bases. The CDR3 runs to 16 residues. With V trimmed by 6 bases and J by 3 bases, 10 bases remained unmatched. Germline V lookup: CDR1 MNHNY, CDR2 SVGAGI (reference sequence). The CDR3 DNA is TGTGCCAGCAGATCCCACCTTAGCGGGAGTACAGATACGCAGTATTTT. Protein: CASRSHLSGSTDTQYF.

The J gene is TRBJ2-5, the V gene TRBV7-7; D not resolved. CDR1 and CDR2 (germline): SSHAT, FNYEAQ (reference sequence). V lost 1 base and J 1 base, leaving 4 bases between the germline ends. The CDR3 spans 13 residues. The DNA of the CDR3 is TGTGCCAGCAGCTTAGACAGCCAAGAGACCCAGTACTTC. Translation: CASSLDSQETQYF.

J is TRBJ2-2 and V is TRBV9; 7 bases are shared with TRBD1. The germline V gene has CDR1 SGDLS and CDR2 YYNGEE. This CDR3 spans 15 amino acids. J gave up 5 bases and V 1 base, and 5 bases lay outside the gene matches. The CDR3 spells CASSVTNRGTGELFF. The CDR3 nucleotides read TGTGCCAGCAGCGTAACAAACAGGGGAACCGGGGAGCTGTTTTTT.